One and the same sample provided the 21 T cell receptor beta chains below, sequenced in a study of blood T cell repertoires in COVID-19. Produced via immunoSEQ multiplex PCR; TCRdb's table is partial and in-frame only. The repertoire holds about 58,000 clones, with over 70% as singletons. Sample: peripheral blood. The receptor source for this set is a human donor in a cohort sampled during active COVID-19.

V usage is TRBV27 and J usage is TRBJ2-7; 11 bases are a match to TRBD2. With V trimmed by 6 bases and J by 3 bases, 4 bases remained unmatched. Germline CDR1 and CDR2: MNHEY and SMNVEV (reference sequence). This CDR3 contains 14 residues. The CDR3 bases are TGTGCCAGCAGGGCCCTAGCGGGAGGCTACGAGCAGTACTTC. Protein: CASRALAGGYEQYF.

The table lists this clone with a few counts. The chain couples TRBV6-2 or TRBV6-3 to TRBJ1-1; TRBD1 is a possible D gene (6 bases). This CDR3 spans 15 amino acids. V was clipped by 5 bases and J by 2 bases, with 15 bases between them. CDR1 and CDR2 from the germline V gene are MNHEY and SVGEGT. The CDR3 bases are TGTGCCAGCAGTATCGCAGGGGCCCCTAACACTGAAGCTTTCTTT. This gives the protein CASSIAGAPNTEAFF.

This chain links TRBV27 with TRBJ2-7; D not certain. The CDR3 sequence is 11 residues long. V lost 3 bases to trimming and J lost 4 bases, with 4 bases between them. Germline V CDR1 and CDR2: MNHEY, SMNVEV (reference sequence). Here the CDR3 DNA reads TGTGCCAGCAGTTTCGGGTACGAGCAGTACTTC. Its translation is CASSFGYEQYF.

The chain uses TRBV7-3 and TRBJ1-2, with D hard to call. The CDR3 has 15 residues. The germline V and J ends were trimmed by 5 bases and 4 bases, with 17 bases remaining between them. Looked up from germline, CDR1 is SGHTA and CDR2 is FQGTGA. In nucleotides, the CDR3 is TGTGCCAGCAGCCCTCGACTGGAGGGCCTCTATGGCTACACCTTC. Protein sequence: CASSPRLEGLYGYTF. Full variable domain (outside the CDR3, taken from reference TRBV7-3 and TRBJ1-2): GAGVSQTPSNKVTEKGKYVELRCDPISGHTALYWYRQSLGQGPEFLIYFQGTGAADDSGLPNDRFFAVRPEGSVSTLKIQRTERGDSAVYLCASSPRLEGLYGYTFGSGTRLTVV.

This clone has more than one count but fewer than ten. The V gene is TRBV5-8, the J gene TRBJ1-5, with TRBD1 identical over 9 bases. The CDR3 has 17 residues. Germline V gene sequence: CDR1 SGHTS, CDR2 YDEGEE. The trim removed 4 bases at V and 0 bases at J, leaving 8 bases unmatched. The CDR3 sequence: CASSPGTGHNSNQPQHF. The DNA of the CDR3 is TGTGCCAGCAGCCCCGGGACAGGGCATAATAGCAATCAGCCCCAGCATTTT.

The V gene is TRBV7-8, the J gene TRBJ2-7, with D unclear. V was pared by 4 bases and J by 3 bases, with 7 bases between. Germline lookup yields CDR1 SGHVS and CDR2 FQNEAQ. This CDR3 has 12 amino acids. CDR3 region: CASSSIYYEQYF. The CDR3 bases are TGTGCCAGCAGCTCTATCTACTACGAGCAGTACTTC.

The chain is built from TRBV27 and TRBJ1-2; D may be TRBD1 (6 bases). Germline loops: CDR1 MNHEY, CDR2 SMNVEV (reference sequence). The germline V and J ends were trimmed by 1 base and 6 bases, with 12 bases remaining between them. This CDR3 is 14 amino acids long. CDR3 in amino acids: CASSLYPGTNGYTF. The CDR3 DNA follows: TGTGCCAGCAGTTTATATCCAGGGACAAATGGCTACACCTTC.

The CDR3 sequence: CSVEPVVMNTEAFF. In nucleotides, the CDR3 is TGCAGCGTTGAACCGGTCGTAATGAACACTGAAGCTTTCTTT. V usage is TRBV29-1 and J usage is TRBJ1-1; no clear D gene. Germline V lookup: CDR1 SQVTM, CDR2 ANQGSEA. This CDR3 has 14 residues. V lost 2 bases to trimming and J lost 0 bases, with 10 bases between them.

This chain uses TRBV7-2 with TRBJ1-1; D gene ambiguous. Germline CDR1 SGHTA, CDR2 FQGNSA. The CDR3 is 16 amino acids. The V and J ends lost 0 bases and 3 bases respectively, with 14 bases between them. CDR3 bases: TGTGCCAGCAGCTTAGCAGGGTCCGGGATCGACACTGAAGCTTTCTTT. This gives the protein CASSLAGSGIDTEAFF.

The rearrangement uses TRBV12-5 and TRBJ1-2; TRBD1 matches at 10 bases. Trimming at V came to 6 bases and at J to 6 bases, leaving 19 bases not matched to a gene. CDR1 is LGHNT and CDR2 is FRNRAP in the germline V gene. This CDR3 contains 18 residues. Here the CDR3 DNA reads TGTGCTAGTGGCGCCGCCCTCGGGACAGGGGCGGTATCGCATGGCTACACCTTC. Amino acids: CASGAALGTGAVSHGYTF. Supplemented by reference TRBV12-5 and TRBJ1-2, the full variable domain reads DARVTQTPRHKVTEMGQEVTMRCQPILGHNTVFWYRQTMMQGLELLAYFRNRAPLDDSGMPKDRFSAEMPDATLATLKIQPSEPRDSAVYFCASGAALGTGAVSHGYTFGSGTRLTVV.

The V gene is TRBV7-2, the J gene TRBJ2-7; maybe TRBD1 (5 bases). CDR3 length equals 14 residues. Germline CDR1 is SGHTA and CDR2 is FQGNSA. Trimming stripped 5 bases from V and 4 bases from J, with 15 bases between. The CDR3 region is CASSLGHLTYEQYF. For the CDR3, the DNA is TGTGCCAGCAGCCTCGGACACCTAACTTACGAGCAGTACTTC. Combining the CDR3 with reference TRBV7-2 and TRBJ2-7 gives the whole variable domain GAGVSQSPSNKVTEKGKDVELRCDPISGHTALYWYRQSLGQGLEFLIYFQGNSAPDKSGLPSDRFSAERTGGSVSTLTIQRTQQEDSAVYLCASSLGHLTYEQYFGPGTRLTVT.

The rearrangement joins TRBV6-5 to TRBJ1-6; D remains unclear. Germline CDR1 reads MNHEY; CDR2 reads SVGAGI. This CDR3 is built from 15 residues. Trimming pared 2 bases from V and 4 bases from J, leaving 9 bases between. CDR3 DNA sequence: TGTGCCAGCAGTTACGGAGCACAATATAATTCACCCCTCCACTTT. Translating gives CASSYGAQYNSPLHF.

This clone showed up just a few times. V and J are TRBV19 and TRBJ2-7; the D gene is possibly TRBD1 (6 bases). This CDR3 contains 13 residues. Per germline, CDR1 LNHDA and CDR2 SQIVND (reference sequence). V lost 4 bases, J lost 0 bases, and 7 bases lay in between. The DNA for the CDR3 is TGTGCCAGTAGTAGGACAGTCTCCTACGAGCAGTACTTC. Protein sequence: CASSRTVSYEQYF.

The V gene is TRBV27, the J gene TRBJ2-3; 9 nucleotides line up with TRBD2. Germline V CDR1 and CDR2: MNHEY, SMNVEV (reference sequence). This CDR3 contains 14 residues. Trimming removed 3 bases from V and 8 bases from J; junction bases left unmatched: 6. CDR3 protein: CASSLTLAGFTQYF. The CDR3 bases are TGTGCCAGCAGTTTGACCCTAGCGGGGTTTACGCAGTATTTT.

The chain links TRBV5-1 to TRBJ1-4; possible D gene TRBD1, 6 bases. The V end lost 4 bases, the J end lost 4 bases, and 23 bases lay between the germline ends. The V gene's germline CDR1 is SGHRS and CDR2 YFSETQ. The CDR3 covers 18 residues. The CDR3 sequence is CASSLHPLTGTSNEKLFF. CDR3 nucleotides: TGCGCCAGCAGCCTACACCCACTTACGGGGACAAGTAATGAAAAACTGTTTTTT.

V gene TRBV9 combines with J gene TRBJ1-5; 9 nucleotides line up with TRBD1. J was trimmed by 4 bases and V by 4 bases; bases with no gene match: 6. The germline V gene has CDR1 SGDLS and CDR2 YYNGEE. This CDR3 has 15 amino acids. CDR3 nucleotide sequence: TGTGCCAGCAGCAAGGGACAGGGAGAAAATCAGCCCCAGCATTTT. Amino acid sequence: CASSKGQGENQPQHF.

V and J are TRBV5-6 and TRBJ1-5, with D perhaps TRBD1 (5 bases). There are 16 residues in the CDR3. Trimming removed 0 bases from V and 1 base from J, with 11 bases in between. Per the germline V gene, CDR1 is SGHDT and CDR2 is YYEEEE. CDR3 DNA sequence: TGTGCCAGCAGCTTGGCGTCGGCAGGGAGCAATCAGCCCCAGCATTTT. Amino acid sequence: CASSLASAGSNQPQHF.

The gene calls are TRBV7-9 and TRBJ2-7, with a possible D match to TRBD1 (6 bases). V lost 5 bases and J 3 bases, leaving 11 bases between the germline ends. The CDR3 length is 13 residues. Germline-derived CDR1 and CDR2 are SEHNR and FQNEAQ (reference sequence). CDR3 sequence: CASSRDTLYEQYF. The CDR3 region has the DNA TGTGCCAGCAGCCGGGACACCCTCTACGAGCAGTACTTC.

Comments on this clone: This specimen includes other DNA sequences encoding the same CDR3. The V call is TRBV27, the J call TRBJ2-7, with 9 bases that match TRBD1. Germline-derived CDR1 and CDR2 are MNHEY and SMNVEV (reference sequence). The CDR3 runs to 14 residues. J lost 0 bases, V lost 9 bases, and 6 bases had no gene match. CDR3 coding DNA: TGTGCCAGTTCAGGACAGGGGAGCTCCTACGAGCAGTACTTC. Its protein product is CASSGQGSSYEQYF.

The J gene is TRBJ2-7, the V gene TRBV7-2, with a weak D call TRBD2 (6 bases). V lost 0 bases and J 3 bases, leaving 18 bases between the germline ends. The CDR3 runs 17 residues. Germline CDR1 reads SGHTA; CDR2 reads FQGNSA. The CDR3 nucleotides are TGTGCCAGCAGCTTAGCGGTGTGGGAGGCGGAATTCTACGAGCAGTACTTC. Translated, it gives CASSLAVWEAEFYEQYF.

V is TRBV6-4 and J is TRBJ1-1; 7 bases align to TRBD1. The trim removed 6 bases at V and 6 bases at J, leaving 7 bases unmatched. The CDR3 has 13 residues. Germline V gene data show CDR1 as MRHNA and CDR2 as SNTAGT. This CDR3 reads CASSRDRASEAFF. The DNA of the CDR3 is TGTGCCAGCAGCCGCGACAGGGCATCTGAAGCTTTCTTT.